The entry below gives a single TCR beta chain sequence along with its context. No antigen is known for it. Qualities for individual bases were not recorded, and no much larger clone is one base off. Receptor libraries were prepared by PCR. The sequencing machine was an Illumina HiSeq 2500. Unique molecular identifiers were incorporated into TCR beta cDNA libraries to reduce PCR and sequencing biases. Approximately 500,000 cDNA molecules were obtained for every 1 to 10 million input T cells, so each molecule roughly corresponded to one T cell. The patient libraries were prepared and sequenced with the same protocol used for the earlier healthy control dataset. Samples belonging to the same batch were prepared together, multiplexed and sequenced on a shared HiSeq lane. As for how the authors treated the data: Raw barcoded reads were processed with MIGEC, and single-read molecular identifier groups were discarded before consensus assembly and CDR3 extraction. Clonotype tables were post-analysed with VDJtools, and diversity was normalized by down-sampling all datasets to the smallest sample size. To correct batch-related cross-sample contamination, repertoire overlap clustering matched CDR3 amino acid sequences but not nucleotide sequences. Clones were called with MiXCR by TCRdb after fastp trimmed the public reads at Q25, and only in-frame beta chains were retained. A single entry per CDR3 protein holds the most common genes and DNA from its merged rows. TCRdb's processing, not the study's, gives the V and J calls here. The sample table shows about 820,000 distinct CDR3 sequences, and approximately 53% are seen once. The ten largest clonotypes hold over 4% of the sample.

TCR beta repertoires were profiled from peripheral blood of roughly 13 young patients with multiple sclerosis to demonstrate the VDJtools post-analysis software. Multiple sclerosis patients were children and adolescents aged about 6 to 15 years. The data belong to a study of post-analysis software for immune sequencing data (dated by TCRdb to the mid-2010s). For the study in its entirety: Relapsing-remitting, secondary progressive and progressive-relapsing multiple sclerosis were recorded as disease courses, and subtype annotation was lacking for some patients. Patient repertoires were compared against 11 previously published healthy control repertoires from donors aged roughly 6 to 26 years. A subset of samples was prepared in parallel using single-end sample barcoding, then pooled and co-amplified after Illumina adapter ligation.

Findings and caveats that apply to the study as a whole: The control group was slightly older than the multiple sclerosis patient group. When samples were clustered directly using the F measure, samples prepared in the same batch co-clustered strongly, which prompted a batch-effect correction. Multiple sclerosis patients had significantly lower normalized Chao1 diversity than controls, a result that suggests substantial peripheral T-cell clonal expansion.

Source material: blood. This receptor was identified in a girl aged 5 to 17 with multiple sclerosis.

The CDR3 here reads CASSRPDRAQPQHF. The DNA is as follows: TGCGCCAGCAGCCGTCCGGACAGGGCCCAGCCCCAGCATTTT. Recombination joined TRBV4-1 with TRBJ1-5, and 8 junction bases match TRBD1. The germline V end is reduced by 4 bases and the J end by 7 bases; junction bases left unmatched: 6. CDR3 length: 14 amino acids, cysteine to phenylalanine. The only DNA kept is the CDR3, 42 bases in frame from the first base. The germline V gene specifies MGHRA as CDR1 and YSYEKL as CDR2.